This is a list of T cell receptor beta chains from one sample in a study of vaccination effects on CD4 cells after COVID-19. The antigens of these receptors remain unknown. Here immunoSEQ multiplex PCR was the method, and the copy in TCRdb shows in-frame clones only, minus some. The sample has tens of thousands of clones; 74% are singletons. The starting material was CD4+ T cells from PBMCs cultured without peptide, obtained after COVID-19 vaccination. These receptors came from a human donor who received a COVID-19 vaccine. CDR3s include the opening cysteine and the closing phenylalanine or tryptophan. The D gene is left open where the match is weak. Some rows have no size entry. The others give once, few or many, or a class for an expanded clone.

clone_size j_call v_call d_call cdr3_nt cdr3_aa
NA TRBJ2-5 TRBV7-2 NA TGTGCCAGCAGCTTAGATCGCATTTTGGGAGAGCGGGCCCAGTACTTC CASSLDRILGERAQYF
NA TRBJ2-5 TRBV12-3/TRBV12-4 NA TGTGCCAGCAGTTACCCATCAGGGGAGACCCAGTACTTC CASSYPSGETQYF
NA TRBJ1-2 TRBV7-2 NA TGTGCCAGCAGCTTAGGGGCGGGGAACTATGGCTACACCTTC CASSLGAGNYGYTF
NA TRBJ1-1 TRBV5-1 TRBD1 TGCGCCAGCAGCCAGACAGGGGATTTGAACACTGAAGCTTTCTTT CASSQTGDLNTEAFF
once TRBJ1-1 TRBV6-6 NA TGTGCCAGCAGTTCCCGATACGGGGGAAACACTGAAGCTTTCTTT CASSSRYGGNTEAFF
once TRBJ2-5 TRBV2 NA TGTGCCAGCACCAGGGTGGGGGAGACCCAGTACTTC CASTRVGETQYF
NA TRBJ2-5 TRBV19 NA TGTGCCAGTAGAGGCTTCCGGACGGAAAACCAAGAGACCCAGTACTTC CASRGFRTENQETQYF
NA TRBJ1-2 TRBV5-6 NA TGTGCCAGCAGCCGTTGGACGGATAACTATGGCTACACCTTC CASSRWTDNYGYTF
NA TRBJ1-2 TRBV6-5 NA TGTGCCAGCAGTCCACGGGACCGACTTCGGGGCTACACCTTC CASSPRDRLRGYTF
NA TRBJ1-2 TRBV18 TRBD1 TGTGCCAGCTCACCACCATCCAGGGGGAAAGTAGACTATGGCTACACCTTC CASSPPSRGKVDYGYTF
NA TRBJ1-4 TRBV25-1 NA TGTGCCAGTGGACCTAGCCGGGAGGGCGCAGCAACTAATGAAAAACTGTTTTTT CASGPSREGAATNEKLFF
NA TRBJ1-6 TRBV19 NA TGTGCCAGTAGTATTACAGGATATAATTCACCCCTCCACTTT CASSITGYNSPLHF
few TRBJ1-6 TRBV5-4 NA TGTGCCAGCAGCTTTACACAAACCGATTCACCCCTCCACTTT CASSFTQTDSPLHF
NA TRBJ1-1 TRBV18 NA TGTGCCAGCTCACCAGAGCCTCAGGGGAACACTGAAGCTTTCTTT CASSPEPQGNTEAFF
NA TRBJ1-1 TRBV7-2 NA TGTGCCAGCAGCTTAGCAGTGTCCGCCTATGAAGCTTTCTTT CASSLAVSAYEAFF
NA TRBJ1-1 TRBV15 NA TGTGCCACCAGCCGGGGGGGAGGCACTGAAGCTTTCTTT CATSRGGGTEAFF